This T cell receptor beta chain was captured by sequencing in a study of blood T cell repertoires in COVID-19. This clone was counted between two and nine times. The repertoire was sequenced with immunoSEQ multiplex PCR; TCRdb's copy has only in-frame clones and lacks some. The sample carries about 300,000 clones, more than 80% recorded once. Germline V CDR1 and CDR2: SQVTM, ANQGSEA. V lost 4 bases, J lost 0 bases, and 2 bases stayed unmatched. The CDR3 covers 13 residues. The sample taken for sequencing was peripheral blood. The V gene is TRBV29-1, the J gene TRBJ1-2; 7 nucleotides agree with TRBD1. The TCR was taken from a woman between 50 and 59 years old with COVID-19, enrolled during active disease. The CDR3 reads CSVVQGPNYGYTF. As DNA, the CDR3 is TGCAGCGTTGTACAGGGGCCTAACTATGGCTACACCTTC.